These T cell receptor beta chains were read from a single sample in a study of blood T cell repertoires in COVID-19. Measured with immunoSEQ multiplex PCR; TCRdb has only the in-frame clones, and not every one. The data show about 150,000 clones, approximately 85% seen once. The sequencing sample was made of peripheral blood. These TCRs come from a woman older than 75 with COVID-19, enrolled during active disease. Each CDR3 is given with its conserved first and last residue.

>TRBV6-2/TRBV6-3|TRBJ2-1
CASSYPTPALLDFYEQFF
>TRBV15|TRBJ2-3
CATRAGGGTDTQYF
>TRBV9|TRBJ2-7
CASNAGGAYEQYF
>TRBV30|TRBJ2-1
CAWSVGLAGVKQFF
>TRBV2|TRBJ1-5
CASTPGRGHQPQHF
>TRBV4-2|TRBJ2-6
CASSQASSSSGANVLTF
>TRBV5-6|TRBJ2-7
CASSWGRNYEQYF
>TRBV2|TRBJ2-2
CASGGQGAITGELFF
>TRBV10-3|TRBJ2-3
CASSAQWDRADF
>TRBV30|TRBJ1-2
CAWSLYGYTF
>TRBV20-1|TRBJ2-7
CSASWAGKEHEQYF
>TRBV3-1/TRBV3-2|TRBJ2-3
CASSQLFTDTQYF
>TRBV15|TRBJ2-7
CATSRDPGGSEQYF
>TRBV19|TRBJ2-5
CASRDSGKETQYF
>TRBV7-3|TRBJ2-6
CASSLTGGAGANVLTF
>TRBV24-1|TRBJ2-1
CATSDKTGGSNEQFF
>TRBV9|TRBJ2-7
CASSPRRGGGSYEQYF
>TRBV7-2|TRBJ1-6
CASSLGPALTGSYNSPLHF
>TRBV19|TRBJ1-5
CASTPGNQPQHF
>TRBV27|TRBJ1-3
CASKVGGAANTIYF
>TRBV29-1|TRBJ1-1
CSIQVTEAFF
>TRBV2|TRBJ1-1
CASRPGRDGGRTEAFF
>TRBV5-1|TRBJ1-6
CARTGGDSPLHF
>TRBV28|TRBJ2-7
CASSPGTSGSHEQYF
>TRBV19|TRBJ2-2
CASFWRGGYAGELFF
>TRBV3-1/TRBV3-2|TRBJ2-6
CASSSRDRGPGANVLTF
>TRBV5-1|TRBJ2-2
CASRHPQSRGIAGELFF
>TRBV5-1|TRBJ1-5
CASSLEADSNQPQHF
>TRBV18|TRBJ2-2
CASSPPAGVRPGELFF
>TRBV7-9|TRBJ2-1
CASSLTALGPQFF
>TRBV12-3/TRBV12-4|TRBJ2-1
CASSRKLAGEQFF
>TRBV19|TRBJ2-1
CASSRGAYNEQFF
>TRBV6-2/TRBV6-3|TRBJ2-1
CASSYSFIYNEQFF
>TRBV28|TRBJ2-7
CASSPGTSVHEQYF
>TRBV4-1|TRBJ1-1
CASSQEGALNTEAFF
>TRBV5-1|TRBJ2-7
CASSLAGTSEEEQYF
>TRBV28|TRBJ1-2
CASSSGQFAF
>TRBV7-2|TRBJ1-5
CASRLGGQGSQPQHF
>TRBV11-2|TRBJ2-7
CASSLVGGGAMNEQYF
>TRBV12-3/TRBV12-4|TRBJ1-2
CASSLPQMYGYTF
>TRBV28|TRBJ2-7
CASYRGAEQYF
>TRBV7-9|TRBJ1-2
CASSLVGTGLDGYTF
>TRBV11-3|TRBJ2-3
CASSNSGPTDTQYF
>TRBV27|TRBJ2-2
CASSPDRAVGTGELFF
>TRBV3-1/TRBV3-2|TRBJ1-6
CASSPRVWNSPLHF
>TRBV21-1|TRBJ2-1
CASSTPHRTGSYNEQFF
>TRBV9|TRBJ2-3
CASSAIAGGQDTQYF
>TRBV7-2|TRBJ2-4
CASSLYQYAVGAKNIQYF
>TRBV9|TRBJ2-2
CASSSRTSIGELFF